Reported below is one TCR beta chain. Its antigen is currently unknown. J lost 5 bases, V lost 4 bases, and 3 bases had no gene match. The CDR3 consists of 13 residues. From germline, CDR1 is MNHNY and CDR2 SVGAGI (reference sequence). The authors ran a second PCR of about 6 to 11 cycles using a sample-barcoded 5' primer and a J-beta primer mix. From the 5' RACE reads, TCRdb called clonotypes with MiXCR, one entry per CDR3 protein. The table has about 510,000 distinct CDR3 sequences, roughly a quarter seen once. This entry comes from a study of blood T cells in healthy people across ages. Findings of the study overall: Relative to aged donors, long-lived donors carried more naive CD4+ cells and displayed higher diversity.

Roughly 10 milliliters was the volume of peripheral blood drawn from each donor. The sample was also reused in another study, on T cells of mothers and their children.

Sequencing used blood. The rearrangement joins TRBV6-6 to TRBJ1-1; TRBD1 aligns across 8 bases. The receptor was isolated from a boy aged 2 to 9 in good health. This CDR3 reads CASSSGGWTEAFF. For the CDR3, the DNA is TGTGCCAGCAGTTCAGGGGGCTGGACTGAAGCTTTCTTT.